The 30 T cell receptor beta chains listed next were all sequenced from one sample in a study of shared clonotypes between healthy human individuals. TCRdb's copy holds only in-frame clones and misses some; the assay was immunoSEQ multiplex PCR. The sample lists hundreds of thousands of clones, about 95% occurring once. CD8 cells regarded as naive lacked CD45RO, were positively chosen for CCR7, and omitted terminally differentiated effector memory CD45RA+ cells. The sample consisted of naive CD8+ T cells sorted from blood. The receptors shown here come from a woman aged 25 to 45 in good health.

The chain joins TRBV27 to TRBJ2-1; D is perhaps TRBD1 or TRBD2 (6 bases each). The V end lost 7 bases, the J end lost 5 bases, and 15 bases lay between the germline ends. Germline CDR1 MNHEY, CDR2 SMNVEV (reference sequence). The CDR3 length is 14 residues. As DNA, the CDR3 is TGTGCCAGCACTCCGATGAGGGGGGACAATGAGCAGTTCTTC. Translation: CASTPMRGDNEQFF.

The rearrangement links TRBV27 to TRBJ2-5, with D possibly matching TRBD2 (6 bases). Near its end, the DNA agrees better with TRBJ2-7, so the J call may be wrong. Germline V gene lookup returns CDR1 MNHEY and CDR2 SMNVEV (reference sequence). The length of the CDR3 is 13 residues. CDR3 in amino acids: CASSNRGNYEQYF. The DNA for the CDR3 is TGTGCCAGCAGTAATCGCGGGAACTACGAGCAGTACTTC.

On this clone itself: Other DNA sequences from this sample encode an identical CDR3 as well. The chain is built from TRBV9 and TRBJ1-3; D is unresolved. Trimming shortened V by 0 bases and J by 4 bases, and 8 bases separated the two germline ends. This CDR3 comprises 14 residues. Germline V gene lookup returns CDR1 SGDLS and CDR2 YYNGEE. CDR3 bases: TGTGCCAGCAGCGTAGGTGGCGCAGGAAACACCATATATTTT. Its protein is CASSVGGAGNTIYF.

The chain has TRBV19 and TRBJ1-1; maybe TRBD1 (5 bases). The CDR3 extends over 12 amino acids. The V gene lost 6 bases and the J gene lost 1 base, with 6 bases spanning the gap. The V gene's germline CDR1 is LNHDA and CDR2 SQIVND (reference sequence). This CDR3 reads CASRTENTEAFF. The CDR3 region has the DNA TGTGCCAGTAGGACAGAGAACACTGAAGCTTTCTTT.

This clone was found once. This chain connects TRBV4-1 to TRBJ2-7; D is unclear. Germline CDR1 MGHRA, CDR2 YSYEKL. The CDR3 loop spans 13 amino acids. Trimming shortened V by 1 base and J by 5 bases, and 9 bases separated the two germline ends. CDR3 protein: CASSQVRSHEQYF. CDR3 nucleotides: TGCGCCAGCAGCCAAGTCCGTAGTCACGAGCAGTACTTC.

CDR3 sequence: CASSHRDTLYEQYF. The CDR3 DNA is TGTGCCAGCAGTCACAGGGACACCCTCTACGAGCAGTACTTC. The chain combines TRBV5-4 with TRBJ2-7; possibly TRBD1 for D (6 bases). The CDR3 contains 14 residues. CDR1 and CDR2 (germline): SGHNT, YYREEE (reference sequence). The V and J ends lost 5 bases and 3 bases respectively, with 15 bases between them.

This chain uses TRBV28 with TRBJ2-5, with 11 bases fitting TRBD2. The J call may not be correct, given that the DNA end is closer to TRBJ2-7. Germline values: CDR1 MDHEN, CDR2 SYDVKM. The CDR3 has 19 residues. CDR3 coding DNA: TGTGCCAGCAGTTTATCCTTCGCCCCTAGCGGGAGGACTTTCTACGAGCAGTACTTC. It is translated as CASSLSFAPSGRTFYEQYF.

The V call is TRBV19, the J call TRBJ2-7; D is perhaps TRBD1 or TRBD2 (5 bases each). The germline V and J ends were trimmed by 5 bases and 2 bases, with 16 bases remaining between them. This CDR3 contains 15 residues. Germline CDR1 and CDR2: LNHDA and SQIVND (reference sequence). The CDR3 loop is CASSYGTRSPYEQYF. CDR3 sequence (DNA): TGTGCCAGTAGTTACGGGACGCGGAGTCCCTACGAGCAGTACTTC.

The V and J genes are TRBV27 and TRBJ2-5; D is unresolved. With 2 bases removed from V and 6 bases from J, the gap between germline ends came to 13 bases. Germline CDR1 is MNHEY and CDR2 is SMNVEV (reference sequence). This CDR3 contains 14 residues. The CDR3 DNA follows: TGTGCCAGCAGTTTAAGCAGGAGTTCTCAGACCCAGTACTTC. Amino acid sequence: CASSLSRSSQTQYF.

The CDR3: CASTLNPLAGRLDEQFF. The CDR3 DNA is TGTGCCAGCACCCTGAACCCTCTAGCGGGACGCCTTGATGAGCAGTTCTTC. V usage is TRBV25-1 and J usage is TRBJ2-1, with TRBD2 identical over 9 bases. V trimming: 7 bases; J trimming: 8 bases; junction bases outside the gene matches: 18. The length of the CDR3 is 17 residues. Germline assignment: CDR1 MGHDK and CDR2 SYGVNS.

This chain uses TRBV11-2 with TRBJ2-3; the D call may be TRBD1 or TRBD2 (5 bases each). From germline, CDR1 is SGHAT and CDR2 FQNNGV. Trimming cost V 1 base and J 5 bases, with 13 bases left between them. The CDR3 consists of 15 residues. The CDR3 region is CASSLGGPPLDTQYF. The CDR3 DNA reads TGTGCCAGCAGCTTAGGGGGACCCCCACTAGATACGCAGTATTTT.

The chain is built from TRBV27 and TRBJ2-2, with D tentatively TRBD2 (6 bases). Germline V gene lookup returns CDR1 MNHEY and CDR2 SMNVEV (reference sequence). This CDR3 comprises 15 residues. The V end lost 3 bases, the J end lost 3 bases, and 11 bases lay between the germline ends. The CDR3 sequence is CASSFFGGDTGELFF. The DNA of the CDR3 is TGTGCCAGCAGTTTTTTTGGCGGGGACACCGGGGAGCTGTTTTTT.

This clone was seen just once. The V call is TRBV10-2, the J call TRBJ1-6; 7 bases match TRBD1. Germline V gene sequence: CDR1 WSHSY, CDR2 SAAADI. This CDR3 spans 20 amino acids. The V gene end was trimmed by 1 base and the J gene end by 11 bases; junction bases not matched to a gene: 23. This chain's CDR3 is CASSELQGVDAAEIGAPLHF. DNA of the CDR3: TGCGCCAGCAGTGAGTTGCAGGGGGTTGATGCCGCCGAGATAGGCGCACCCCTCCACTTT.

The V call is TRBV6-4, the J call TRBJ2-5; no clear D gene. Germline CDR1 MRHNA, CDR2 SNTAGT. The ends were cut back, 8 bases at V and 6 bases at J, with 4 bases in the middle. This CDR3 spans 9 amino acids. The CDR3 sequence is CASQQTQYF. The CDR3 coding sequence is TGTGCCAGCCAGCAGACCCAGTACTTC.

The rearrangement joins TRBV4-1 to TRBJ2-2; the D is unclear. The germline V gene encodes CDR1 MGHRA and CDR2 YSYEKL. This CDR3 is 17 amino acids long. V lost 4 bases and J 0 bases, leaving 15 bases between the germline ends. The CDR3 DNA sequence: TGCGCCAGCAGCCTATCCACACCTACCCCGAACACCGGGGAGCTGTTTTTT. It codes for CASSLSTPTPNTGELFF.

J is TRBJ2-1 and V is TRBV5-5; 7 bases agree with TRBD1. The CDR3 loop spans 14 amino acids. Germline V gene sequence: CDR1 SGHKS, CDR2 YYEKEE (reference sequence). The ends lost 4 bases at V and 9 bases at J; junction bases unmatched: 10. DNA for the CDR3: TGTGCCAGCAGCGCGACAGGGCGGTTAAGTGAGCAGTTCTTC. Protein product: CASSATGRLSEQFF.

The sample holds one count of this clone. This sequence joins TRBV27 and TRBJ2-7; 10 positions match TRBD2. V lost 3 bases to trimming and J lost 3 bases; unmatched junction nucleotides: 8. CDR3 size: 16 residues. Germline V gene data show CDR1 as MNHEY and CDR2 as SMNVEV (reference sequence). The CDR3 region is CASSFTSSGSIYEQYF. The CDR3 coding sequence is TGTGCCAGCAGTTTCACATCTAGCGGGAGTATCTACGAGCAGTACTTC.

The chain links TRBV28 to TRBJ1-6; D uncertain. The CDR3 has 16 residues. Per germline, CDR1 MDHEN and CDR2 SYDVKM. Trimming stripped 5 bases from V and 5 bases from J, with 16 bases between. CDR3 in DNA: TGTGCCAGCAGTCCTACGGTGGAGGCGAATAATTCACCCCTCCACTTT. Translating it yields CASSPTVEANNSPLHF.

The chain links TRBV2 to TRBJ2-5, with a possible D match to TRBD1 (6 bases). V was pared by 3 bases and J by 5 bases, with 13 bases between. Germline CDR1 SNHLY, CDR2 FYNNEI. This CDR3 comprises 14 residues. CDR3 in DNA: TGTGCCAGCAGTGAGTTGGGGGCTAGGGAGACCCAGTACTTC. Its translation is CASSELGARETQYF.

This chain's CDR3 is CASTSGSGAPYTQYF. For the CDR3, the DNA is TGTGCCAGCACCTCAGGTAGCGGGGCCCCGTATACGCAGTATTTT. The chain recombines TRBV5-6 with TRBJ2-3; TRBD2 matches 8 bases. The ends lost 6 bases at V and 7 bases at J; junction bases unmatched: 13. The CDR3 is made up of 15 amino acids. The V gene's germline CDR1 is SGHDT and CDR2 YYEEEE.

The rearrangement links TRBV27 to TRBJ1-3, with D tentatively TRBD1 (6 bases). There are 14 residues in the CDR3. The V gene lost 8 bases and the J gene lost 1 base, with 12 bases spanning the gap. Germline V lookup: CDR1 MNHEY, CDR2 SMNVEV (reference sequence). The CDR3 DNA reads as TGTGCCAGCGCATTAGGGGGTTCTGGAAACACCATATATTTT. It yields the protein CASALGGSGNTIYF.

This chain joins TRBV29-1 and TRBJ2-7, with D perhaps matching TRBD2 (5 bases). This CDR3 has 13 amino acids. In germline, CDR1 is SQVTM, CDR2 ANQGSEA. V lost 7 bases and J 0 bases, leaving 13 bases between the germline ends. CDR3 region: CSARTRGSYEQYF. The CDR3 bases are TGCAGCGCCCGGACCCGGGGCTCCTACGAGCAGTACTTC.

V and J are TRBV19 and TRBJ1-6, with 10 bases lining up with TRBD1. CDR1 is LNHDA, CDR2 SQIVND, per germline (reference sequence). Trimming at V came to 4 bases and at J to 8 bases, leaving 8 bases not matched to a gene. This CDR3 region has 16 residues. The CDR3 region is CASSTMTGGADSPLHF. The CDR3 DNA reads as TGTGCCAGTAGTACCATGACAGGGGGCGCGGATTCACCCCTCCACTTT.

This clone has more than one count but fewer than ten. The V and J genes are TRBV28 and TRBJ2-3, with D perhaps TRBD1 (6 bases). Germline loops: CDR1 MDHEN, CDR2 SYDVKM. Trimming shortened V by 6 bases and J by 2 bases, and 9 bases separated the two germline ends. There are 13 residues in the CDR3. In DNA, the CDR3 is TGTGCCAGCAGCCGGGACAACACAGATACGCAGTATTTT. Translated: CASSRDNTDTQYF.

CDR3 nucleotides: TGTGCCAGCAGTTACGGGACAGGGGGCCGCGAGCAGTACTTC. Protein product: CASSYGTGGREQYF. The chain employs TRBV27 and TRBJ2-5; TRBD1 matches at 12 bases. The J call could be wrong; TRBJ2-7 is a better fit for the DNA end. Germline V CDR1 and CDR2: MNHEY, SMNVEV (reference sequence). This CDR3 region has 14 residues.

This sequence joins TRBV12-5 and TRBJ2-5; TRBD1 or TRBD2 may be the D gene (5 bases each). Germline CDR1 LGHNT, CDR2 FRNRAP. The CDR3 spans 13 residues. V lost 5 bases to trimming and J lost 3 bases, with 10 bases between them. This chain's CDR3 is CASGLQGEETQYF. The CDR3 region has the DNA TGTGCTAGTGGTCTCCAGGGAGAAGAGACCCAGTACTTC.

The chain couples TRBV9 to TRBJ1-3, with D possibly TRBD1 on 5 matching bases. The CDR3 is 16 amino acids. V lost 0 bases, J lost 0 bases, and 10 bases lay in between. Per germline, CDR1 SGDLS and CDR2 YYNGEE. This CDR3 is CASSVAGTVSGNTIYF. In DNA form, the CDR3 reads TGTGCCAGCAGCGTAGCCGGGACCGTCTCTGGAAACACCATATATTTT.

This chain connects TRBV11-2 to TRBJ2-7; TRBD1 is a possible D gene (6 bases). The CDR3 is 16 residues long. V gave up 2 bases and J gave up 4 bases, with 18 bases separating them. The germline V gene encodes CDR1 SGHAT and CDR2 FQNNGV. The CDR3 here is CASSLTPRGPRYEQYF. DNA for the CDR3: TGTGCCAGCAGCTTAACGCCCAGGGGACCCAGGTACGAGCAGTACTTC.

The CDR3, as DNA: TGTGCCAGTAGTTTATTGACAGGGGACGAAGATCAGCCCCAGCATTTT. Residues: CASSLLTGDEDQPQHF. This sequence joins TRBV19 and TRBJ1-5, with TRBD1 matching 8 bases. V shed 5 bases and J 5 bases; nucleotides not matched to a gene: 11. In germline, CDR1 is LNHDA, CDR2 SQIVND (reference sequence). The CDR3 covers 16 residues.

The V call is TRBV13, the J call TRBJ2-7; TRBD2 matches at 9 bases. The CDR3 has 16 amino acids. The ends lost 0 bases at V and 4 bases at J; junction bases unmatched: 7. From germline, CDR1 is PRHDT and CDR2 FYEKMQ (reference sequence). The CDR3 is CASSLGPGLAGYEQYF. The CDR3 bases are TGTGCCAGCAGCTTAGGCCCGGGGCTAGCGGGGTACGAGCAGTACTTC.